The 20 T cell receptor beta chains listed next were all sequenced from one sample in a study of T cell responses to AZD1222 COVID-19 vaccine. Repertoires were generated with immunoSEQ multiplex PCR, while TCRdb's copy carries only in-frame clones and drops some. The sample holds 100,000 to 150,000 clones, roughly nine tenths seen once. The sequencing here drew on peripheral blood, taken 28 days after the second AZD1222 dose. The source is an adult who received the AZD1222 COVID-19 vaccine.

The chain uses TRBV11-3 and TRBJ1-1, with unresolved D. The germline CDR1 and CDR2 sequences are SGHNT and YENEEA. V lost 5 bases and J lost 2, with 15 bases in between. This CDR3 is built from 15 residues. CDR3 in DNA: TGTGCCAGCAGCCTAGGACGGAAGACTAACACTGAAGCTTTCTTT. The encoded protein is CASSLGRKTNTEAFF.

CDR3 nucleotides: TGTGCCTGGAGTCGCCCGGGACAGGGATTGAATCAGCCCCAGCATTTT. Its protein is CAWSRPGQGLNQPQHF. This chain connects TRBV30 to TRBJ1-5, with 9 positions matching TRBD1. CDR1 is GTSNPN, CDR2 SVGIG, per germline (reference sequence). V trimming: 2 bases; J trimming: 4 bases; junction bases outside the gene matches: 9. The CDR3 sequence is 16 residues long.

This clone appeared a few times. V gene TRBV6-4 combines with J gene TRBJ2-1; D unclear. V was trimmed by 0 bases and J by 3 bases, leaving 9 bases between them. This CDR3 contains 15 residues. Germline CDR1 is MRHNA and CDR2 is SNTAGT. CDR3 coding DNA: TGTGCCAGCAGTGACTCGGGCGGTGACTACAATGAGCAGTTCTTC. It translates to CASSDSGGDYNEQFF.

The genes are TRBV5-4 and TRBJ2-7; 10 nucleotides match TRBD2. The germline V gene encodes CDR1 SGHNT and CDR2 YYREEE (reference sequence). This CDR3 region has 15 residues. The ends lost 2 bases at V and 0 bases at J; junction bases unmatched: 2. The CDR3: CASSFASGGSYEQYF. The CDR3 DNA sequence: TGTGCCAGCAGCTTCGCTAGCGGGGGCTCCTACGAGCAGTACTTC.

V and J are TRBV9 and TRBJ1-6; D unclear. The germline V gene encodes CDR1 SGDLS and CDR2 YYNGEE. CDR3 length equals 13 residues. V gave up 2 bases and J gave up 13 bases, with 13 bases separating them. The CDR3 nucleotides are TGTGCCAGCAGCGTTGATCAGCAGACGCCCCTCCACTTT. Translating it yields CASSVDQQTPLHF.

The CDR3 loop reads CASIYGGTGEDEQYF. In DNA, the CDR3 is TGTGCCAGCATTTATGGTGGGACAGGGGAGGACGAGCAGTACTTC. The gene calls are TRBV2 and TRBJ2-7; 10 bases are a match to TRBD1. CDR1 is SNHLY and CDR2 is FYNNEI in the germline V gene. The CDR3 spans 15 residues. Trimming removed 7 bases from V and 5 bases from J; junction bases left unmatched: 11.

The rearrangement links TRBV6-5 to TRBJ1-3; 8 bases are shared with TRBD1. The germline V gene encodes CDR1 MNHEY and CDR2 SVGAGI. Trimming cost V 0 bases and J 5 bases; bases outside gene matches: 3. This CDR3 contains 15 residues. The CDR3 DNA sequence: TGTGCCAGCAGTTACTCCGGGACAGGACGAAACACCATATATTTT. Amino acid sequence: CASSYSGTGRNTIYF.

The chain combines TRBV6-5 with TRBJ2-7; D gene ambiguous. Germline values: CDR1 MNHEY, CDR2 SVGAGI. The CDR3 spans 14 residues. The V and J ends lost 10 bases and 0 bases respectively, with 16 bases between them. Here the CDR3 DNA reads TGTGCCACTCGAGGAGCCAGTCCCTCCTACGAGCAGTACTTC. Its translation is CATRGASPSYEQYF.

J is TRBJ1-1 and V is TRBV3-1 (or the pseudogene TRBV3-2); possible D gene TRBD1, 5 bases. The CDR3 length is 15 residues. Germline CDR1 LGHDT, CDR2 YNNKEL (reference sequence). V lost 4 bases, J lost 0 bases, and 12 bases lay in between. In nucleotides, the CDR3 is TGTGCCAGCAGCCCCCGGACACAAGTGAACACTGAAGCTTTCTTT. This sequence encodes CASSPRTQVNTEAFF.

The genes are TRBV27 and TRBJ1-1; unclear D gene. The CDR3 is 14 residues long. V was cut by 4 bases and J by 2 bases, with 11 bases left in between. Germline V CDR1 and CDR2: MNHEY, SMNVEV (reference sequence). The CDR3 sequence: CASSSLGGNTEAFF. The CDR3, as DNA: TGTGCCAGCAGTTCACTGGGAGGCAACACTGAAGCTTTCTTT.

The CDR3 region has the DNA TGTGCCAGCAGCTTAGATCGGATGAACACTGAAGCTTTCTTT. This translates into CASSLDRMNTEAFF. The chain joins TRBV5-6 to TRBJ1-1; D is undetermined. Trimming pared 2 bases from V and 0 bases from J, leaving 8 bases between. CDR3 length: 14 amino acids. Germline-derived CDR1 and CDR2 are SGHDT and YYEEEE.

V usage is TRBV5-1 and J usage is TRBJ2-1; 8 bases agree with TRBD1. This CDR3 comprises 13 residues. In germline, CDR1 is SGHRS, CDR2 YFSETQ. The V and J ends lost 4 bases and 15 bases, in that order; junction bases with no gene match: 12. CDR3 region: CASSPGGQKIPFF. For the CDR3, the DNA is TGCGCCAGCAGCCCAGGGGGCCAAAAGATCCCGTTCTTC.

The chain's CDR3 is CASSDMGGDTQYF. CDR3 nucleotide sequence: TGTGCCAGCAGTGATATGGGAGGCGATACGCAGTATTTT. The J gene is TRBJ2-3, the V gene TRBV6-1; perhaps TRBD2 as D (6 bases). Trimming took off 3 bases at V and 6 bases at J, with 10 bases between the two ends. The CDR3 sequence is 13 residues long. CDR1 is MNHNS, CDR2 SASEGT, per germline.

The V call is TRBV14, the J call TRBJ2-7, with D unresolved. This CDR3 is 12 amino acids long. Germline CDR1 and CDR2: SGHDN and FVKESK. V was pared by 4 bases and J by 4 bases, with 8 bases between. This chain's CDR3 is CASSLTVYEQYF. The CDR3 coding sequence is TGTGCCAGCAGCCTCACCGTGTACGAGCAGTACTTC.

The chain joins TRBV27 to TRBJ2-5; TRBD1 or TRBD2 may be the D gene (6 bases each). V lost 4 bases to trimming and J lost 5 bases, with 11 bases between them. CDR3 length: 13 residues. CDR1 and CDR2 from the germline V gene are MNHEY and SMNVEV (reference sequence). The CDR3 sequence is CASSSTGRETQYF. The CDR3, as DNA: TGTGCCAGCAGTTCCACAGGGAGGGAGACCCAGTACTTC.

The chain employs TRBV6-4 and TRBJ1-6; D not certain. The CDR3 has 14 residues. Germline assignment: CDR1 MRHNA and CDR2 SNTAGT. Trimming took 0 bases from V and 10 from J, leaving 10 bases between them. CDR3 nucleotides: TGTGCCAGCAGTGACTCTGTTGGGCAATCACCCCTCCACTTT. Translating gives CASSDSVGQSPLHF.

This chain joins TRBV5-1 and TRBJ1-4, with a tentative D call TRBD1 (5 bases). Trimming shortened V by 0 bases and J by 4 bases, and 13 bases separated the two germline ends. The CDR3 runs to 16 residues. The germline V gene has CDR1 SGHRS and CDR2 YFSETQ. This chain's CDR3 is CASSLAQGRNNEKLFF. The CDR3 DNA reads TGCGCCAGCAGCTTGGCCCAGGGACGGAATAATGAAAAACTGTTTTTT. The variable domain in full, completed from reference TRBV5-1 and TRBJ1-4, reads KAGVTQTPRYLIKTRGQQVTLSCSPISGHRSVSWYQQTPGQGLQFLFEYFSETQRNKGNFPGRFSGRQFSNSRSEMNVSTLELGDSALYLCASSLAQGRNNEKLFFGSGTQLSVL.

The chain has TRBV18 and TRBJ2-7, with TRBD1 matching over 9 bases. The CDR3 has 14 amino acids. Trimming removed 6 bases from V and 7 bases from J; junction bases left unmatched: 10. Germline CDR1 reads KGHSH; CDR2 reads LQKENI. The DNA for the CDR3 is TGTGCCAGCTCCCCGGGACAGGGATTGAGGGAGCAGTACTTC. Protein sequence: CASSPGQGLREQYF. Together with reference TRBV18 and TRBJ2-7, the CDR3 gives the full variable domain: NAGVMQNPRHLVRRRGQEARLRCSPMKGHSHVYWYRQLPEEGLKFMVYLQKENIIDESGMPKERFSAEFPKEGPSILRIQQVVRGDSAAYFCASSPGQGLREQYFGPGTRLTVT.

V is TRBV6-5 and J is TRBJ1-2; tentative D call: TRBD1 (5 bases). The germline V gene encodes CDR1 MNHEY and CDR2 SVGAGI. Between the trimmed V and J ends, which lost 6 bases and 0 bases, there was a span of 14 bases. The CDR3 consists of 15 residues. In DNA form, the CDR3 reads TGTGCCAGCAGGTCAGCTCAGGGCACTAACTATGGCTACACCTTC. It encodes CASRSAQGTNYGYTF.

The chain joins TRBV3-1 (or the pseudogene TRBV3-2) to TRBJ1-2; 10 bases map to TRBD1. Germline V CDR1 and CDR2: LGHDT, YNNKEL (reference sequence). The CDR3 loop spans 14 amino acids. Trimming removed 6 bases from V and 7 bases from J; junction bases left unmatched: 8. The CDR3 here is CASRPGQGGSGYTF. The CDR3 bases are TGTGCCAGCAGACCCGGACAGGGGGGCTCTGGCTACACCTTC.